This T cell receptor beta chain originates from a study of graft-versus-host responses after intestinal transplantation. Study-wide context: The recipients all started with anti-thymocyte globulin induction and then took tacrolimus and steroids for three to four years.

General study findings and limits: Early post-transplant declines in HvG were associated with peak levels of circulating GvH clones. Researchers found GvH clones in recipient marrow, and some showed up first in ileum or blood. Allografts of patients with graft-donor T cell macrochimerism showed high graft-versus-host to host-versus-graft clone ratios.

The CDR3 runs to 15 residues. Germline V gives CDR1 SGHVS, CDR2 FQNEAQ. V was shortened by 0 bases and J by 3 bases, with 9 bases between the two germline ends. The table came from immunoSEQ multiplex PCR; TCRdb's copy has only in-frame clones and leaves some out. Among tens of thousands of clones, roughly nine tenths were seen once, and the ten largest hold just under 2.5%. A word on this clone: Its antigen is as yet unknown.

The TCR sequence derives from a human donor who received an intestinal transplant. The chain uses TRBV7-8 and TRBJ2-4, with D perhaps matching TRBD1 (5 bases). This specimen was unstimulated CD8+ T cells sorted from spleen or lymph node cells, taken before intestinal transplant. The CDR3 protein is CASSLAEGDKNIQYF. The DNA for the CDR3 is TGTGCCAGCAGCTTAGCTGAAGGGGACAAAAACATTCAGTACTTC.